What follows are 8 T cell receptor beta chains derived from one specimen sequenced in a study of shared clonotypes between healthy human individuals. Positive CCR7 selection of CD45RO-negative cells yielded the naive CD8 cells, and terminally differentiated effector memory CD45RA+ cells were excluded. Sequencing was performed with immunoSEQ multiplex PCR; in TCRdb, only in-frame clones are kept and a portion is missing. The data show over 800,000 clones, 80% to 95% seen once. Specimen: naive CD8+ T cells sorted from blood. The receptors come from a young man in good health.

The chain combines TRBV7-9 with TRBJ2-7, with 7 bases matching TRBD2. The V gene end was trimmed by 0 bases and the J gene end by 1 base; junction bases not matched to a gene: 3. This CDR3 comprises 15 residues. Per germline, CDR1 SEHNR and CDR2 FQNEAQ (reference sequence). CDR3 in amino acids: CASSLAGLTSYEQYF. In DNA, the CDR3 is TGTGCCAGCAGCTTAGCGGGACTAACTTCCTACGAGCAGTACTTC.

V and J are TRBV7-8 and TRBJ2-2; 8 bases map to TRBD2. V lost 2 bases to trimming and J lost 1 base; unmatched junction nucleotides: 15. Germline V CDR1 and CDR2: SGHVS, FQNEAQ. This CDR3 spans 20 amino acids. In nucleotides, the CDR3 is TGTGCCAGCAGCTTAAATTGGCTAGCGGGCTTAGGGGTGAACACCGGGGAGCTGTTTTTT. Residues: CASSLNWLAGLGVNTGELFF. Combining the CDR3 with reference TRBV7-8 and TRBJ2-2 gives the whole variable domain GAGVSQSPRYKVAKRGQDVALRCDPISGHVSLFWYQQALGQGPEFLTYFQNEAQLDKSGLPSDRFFAERPEGSVSTLKIQRTQQEDSAVYLCASSLNWLAGLGVNTGELFFGEGSRLTVL.

The chain has TRBV5-8 and TRBJ2-7; D not resolved. Trimming removed 4 bases at V and 5 bases at J, with 16 bases between. Germline V gene lookup returns CDR1 SGHTS and CDR2 YDEGEE. The CDR3 contains 14 residues. This CDR3 reads CASSPMSVGNEQYF. As DNA, the CDR3 is TGTGCCAGCAGCCCAATGTCGGTGGGGAACGAGCAGTACTTC.

V usage is TRBV7-2 and J usage is TRBJ2-5; 7 bases align to TRBD1. The trim removed 3 bases at V and 2 bases at J, leaving 9 bases unmatched. The CDR3 is 16 residues long. Germline V gene lookup returns CDR1 SGHTA and CDR2 FQGNSA. The CDR3 spells CASSLGTVRAQETQYF. The CDR3 DNA reads TGTGCCAGCAGCTTGGGGACAGTGAGGGCTCAAGAGACCCAGTACTTC. Filled out from reference TRBV7-2 and TRBJ2-5, the complete variable domain reads GAGVSQSPSNKVTEKGKDVELRCDPISGHTALYWYRQSLGQGLEFLIYFQGNSAPDKSGLPSDRFSAERTGGSVSTLTIQRTQQEDSAVYLCASSLGTVRAQETQYFGPGTRLLVL.

About this clone: The identical CDR3 is also encoded by other nucleotide sequences in the sample. The chain has TRBV6-6 and TRBJ2-7; D is unclear. The CDR3 consists of 11 residues. The germline V and J ends were trimmed by 5 bases and 1 base, with 3 bases remaining between them. Germline-derived CDR1 and CDR2 are MNHNY and SVGAGI (reference sequence). CDR3 sequence reads: CASSPSYEQYF. The CDR3, as DNA: TGTGCCAGCAGTCCTTCCTACGAGCAGTACTTC.

CDR3 protein: CASRGSTGELFF. DNA of the CDR3: TGTGCCAGCAGAGGCAGTACCGGGGAGCTGTTTTTT. The chain recombines TRBV9 with TRBJ2-2; D uncertain. V was pared by 5 bases and J by 5 bases, with 7 bases between. This CDR3 spans 12 amino acids. CDR1 SGDLS and CDR2 YYNGEE come from the germline V gene.

The V call is TRBV6-5, the J call TRBJ2-5; TRBD2 matches at 7 bases. The CDR3 loop spans 14 amino acids. With 4 bases clipped from V and 1 base from J, the junction kept 3 bases outside the gene matches. Germline values: CDR1 MNHEY, CDR2 SVGAGI. The CDR3 DNA reads TGTGCCAGCAGTTCCCTAGCGGCCCAAGAGACCCAGTACTTC. This sequence encodes CASSSLAAQETQYF.

This chain uses TRBV5-1 with TRBJ1-1; D is possibly TRBD1 (5 bases). The CDR3 is 14 residues long. With 0 bases removed from V and 1 base from J, the gap between germline ends came to 7 bases. The germline V gene has CDR1 SGHRS and CDR2 YFSETQ. CDR3 DNA: TGCGCCAGCAGCTTGGGGGGCGCGAACACTGAAGCTTTCTTT. Amino acid sequence: CASSLGGANTEAFF. Drawing the rest from reference TRBV5-1 and TRBJ1-1, the complete variable domain is KAGVTQTPRYLIKTRGQQVTLSCSPISGHRSVSWYQQTPGQGLQFLFEYFSETQRNKGNFPGRFSGRQFSNSRSEMNVSTLELGDSALYLCASSLGGANTEAFFGQGTRLTVV.